These 17 T cell receptor beta chains were sequenced from one sample in a study of regulatory T cells in long-lasting Graves disease. Time point meaning: newly diagnosed GD, antithyroid drugs for less than 3 months. With RNA extracted from PBMCs as input, the TCR library was made. Combining iRepertoire HTBI primers with Arm-PCR of CDR3 regions, the authors built TCR beta libraries. From the multiplex PCR reads, TCRdb called clonotypes with MiXCR, one entry per CDR3 protein. The sample lists fewer than 350,000 distinct CDR3 sequences, 15% to 20% occurring once. Specimen: peripheral blood mononuclear cells (PBMCs), collected at new diagnosis, from a patient treated with antithyroid drugs. These receptors came from a female donor with Graves disease.

This clonotype was counted between two and nine times. The chain is built from TRBV15 and TRBJ1-3; 7 positions match TRBD1. Germline V lookup: CDR1 LNHNV, CDR2 YYDKDF (reference sequence). The CDR3 runs 14 residues. The trim removed 7 bases at V and 3 bases at J, leaving 6 bases unmatched. This CDR3 is CATTPGTDGNTIYF. CDR3 nucleotide sequence: TGTGCCACCACCCCCGGGACAGATGGAAACACCATATATTTT.

This clonotype was found many times. The chain recombines TRBV7-3 with TRBJ2-7; 7 nucleotides match TRBD1. This CDR3 is 15 amino acids long. From germline, CDR1 is SGHTA and CDR2 FQGTGA. V shed 5 bases and J 2 bases; nucleotides not matched to a gene: 9. CDR3 in amino acids: CASSAKQGTTYEQYF. The DNA for the CDR3 is TGTGCCAGCAGCGCAAAACAGGGGACCACCTACGAGCAGTACTTC.

This clonotype showed up many times. The chain employs TRBV27 and TRBJ1-5; D ambiguous. The CDR3 extends over 15 amino acids. Per the germline V gene, CDR1 is MNHEY and CDR2 is SMNVEV (reference sequence). Trimming cost V 6 bases and J 0 bases, with 12 bases left between them. The CDR3 nucleotides are TGTGCCAGCAGACGGGCAGGACCTAGCAATCAGCCCCAGCATTTT. Its translation: CASRRAGPSNQPQHF.

At least ten counts were recorded for this clonotype. The J gene is TRBJ2-3, the V gene TRBV28; D possibly corresponds to TRBD1 (6 bases). Trimming took off 2 bases at V and 2 bases at J, with 23 bases between the two ends. CDR1 is MDHEN and CDR2 is SYDVKM in the germline V gene. The CDR3 sequence is 19 residues long. CDR3 sequence reads: CASSLIGRWTAENTDTQYF. CDR3 in DNA: TGTGCCAGCAGTTTAATTGGCCGTTGGACAGCCGAGAACACAGATACGCAGTATTTT. The full variable domain, with the rest looked up from reference TRBV28 and TRBJ2-3, is DVKVTQSSRYLVKRTGEKVFLECVQDMDHENMFWYRQDPGLGLRLIYFSYDVKMKEKGDIPEGYSVSREKKERFSLILESASTNQTSMYLCASSLIGRWTAENTDTQYFGPGTRLTVL.

This clonotype was seen at least ten times. The V call is TRBV11-2, the J call TRBJ1-1; the D is unclear. V was cut by 2 bases and J by 3 bases, with 10 bases left in between. In germline, CDR1 is SGHAT, CDR2 FQNNGV. The CDR3 totals 14 residues. CDR3 DNA: TGTGCCAGCAGCTTACCCAGCCGGCACACTGAAGCTTTCTTT. It encodes CASSLPSRHTEAFF.

This clonotype was seen many times. The V gene is TRBV7-4, the J gene TRBJ1-1; D unresolved. The V gene's germline CDR1 is SGHVT and CDR2 SQSDAQ. Trimming removed 7 bases at V and 1 base at J, with 16 bases between. The CDR3 length is 15 residues. CDR3 sequence (DNA): TGTGCCAGCAACCAATTGAAAAGGGAGAACACTGAAGCTTTCTTT. It specifies CASNQLKRENTEAFF.

The sample holds many counts of this clonotype. This chain uses TRBV27 with TRBJ2-5; D remains ambiguous. Trimming took 8 bases from V and 5 from J, leaving 9 bases between them. Per the germline V gene, CDR1 is MNHEY and CDR2 is SMNVEV (reference sequence). The CDR3 has 11 residues. CDR3 DNA sequence: TGTGCCAGCCGAGAACGGGAGACCCAGTACTTC. Amino acids: CASRERETQYF.

To note about this clonotype: This may arise from a read error, as a much more abundant clone is one base away. This sequence joins TRBV20-1 and TRBJ2-1; 10 bases map to TRBD2. V dropped 1 base and J dropped 10; count of bases not matched to a gene: 4. The CDR3 is made up of 13 amino acids. CDR1 DFQATT and CDR2 SNEGSKA come from the germline V gene (reference sequence). For the CDR3, the DNA is TGCAGTGCTAGAGTCAGCGGGGGGGACGAGCAGTTCTTC. Translated: CSARVSGGDEQFF.

This clonotype was counted between two and nine times. Being one base from a much bigger clone, this may be a read error. Given the absence of the conserved phenylalanine or tryptophan at the CDR3 end, a read error is likely. The V gene is TRBV10-3, the J gene TRBJ2-1, with 11 bases fitting TRBD2. CDR3 length: 15 amino acids. Germline V gene data show CDR1 as ENHRY and CDR2 as SYGVKD. V trimming: 6 bases; J trimming: 8 bases; junction bases outside the gene matches: 9. The DNA of the CDR3 is TGTGCCATCAGCTCACTAGCGGGAGTGAACGATGAGCAGTTCCTC. Protein: CAISSLAGVNDEQFL.

The rearrangement joins TRBV7-3 to TRBJ2-2; 8 bases line up with TRBD2. Germline-derived CDR1 and CDR2 are SGHTA and FQGTGA. The V segment lost 2 bases and the J segment 6 bases; nucleotides outside the gene matches: 8. The CDR3 runs to 16 residues. DNA for the CDR3: TGTGCCAGCAGCTTAGAGGGAGCGGGAGCGGCCGGGGAGCTGTTTTTT. Translating it yields CASSLEGAGAAGELFF.

The genes are TRBV11-2 and TRBJ1-4; 9 nucleotides agree with TRBD1. Trimming took 5 bases from V and 8 from J; bases not matched to a gene: 3. Germline CDR1 reads SGHAT; CDR2 reads FQNNGV. The CDR3 is 13 residues long. This CDR3 is CASSEDRGEKLFF. CDR3 in DNA: TGTGCCAGCAGCGAGGACAGGGGAGAAAAACTGTTTTTT.

Ten or more counts support this clonotype. The chain joins TRBV28 to TRBJ2-7; D gene ambiguous. The germline V gene encodes CDR1 MDHEN and CDR2 SYDVKM. The germline V and J ends were trimmed by 3 bases and 6 bases, with 12 bases remaining between them. The CDR3 has 13 residues. CDR3 DNA sequence: TGTGCCAGCAGTTTCGAAGGCTGGGGCGAGCAGTACTTC. As protein: CASSFEGWGEQYF.

V gene TRBV4-1 combines with J gene TRBJ2-3, with 7 bases matching TRBD2. The CDR3 runs to 15 residues. Trimming removed 4 bases from V and 6 bases from J; junction bases left unmatched: 10. Germline CDR1 reads MGHRA; CDR2 reads YSYEKL. The CDR3 nucleotides are TGCGCCAGCAGCCGCACCTTAACTAGCGCCGATACGCAGTATTTT. Its translation: CASSRTLTSADTQYF.

At least ten counts were recorded for this clonotype. The chain links TRBV11-2 to TRBJ2-5; the match to TRBD2 covers 9 bases. This CDR3 is built from 15 residues. The germline V gene encodes CDR1 SGHAT and CDR2 FQNNGV. The junction had 8 bases not matched to a gene; V was cut back by 5 bases and J by 4 bases. The CDR3 DNA sequence: TGTGCCAGCAGCACGGGACTAGCTGGAGGAGAGACCCAGTACTTC. It codes for CASSTGLAGGETQYF.

The gene calls are TRBV25-1 and TRBJ2-5, with 10 bases aligning to TRBD2. The junction had 11 bases not matched to a gene; V was cut back by 5 bases and J by 5 bases. In germline, CDR1 is MGHDK, CDR2 SYGVNS. The CDR3 totals 16 residues. The CDR3 here is CASSRQGTSGAETQYF. The CDR3 region has the DNA TGTGCCAGCAGTCGACAGGGAACTAGCGGGGCGGAGACCCAGTACTTC.

This clonotype was observed many times. The chain has TRBV19 and TRBJ2-1; TRBD2 matches 13 bases. CDR3 length equals 14 residues. Losses at the gene ends were 5 bases for V and 9 bases for J; bases not matched to a gene: 4. In germline, CDR1 is LNHDA, CDR2 SQIVND (reference sequence). This CDR3 is CASSEGLAGIEQFF. The CDR3 nucleotides read TGTGCCAGTAGTGAGGGACTAGCGGGAATTGAGCAGTTCTTC.

The chain carries TRBV11-3 and TRBJ2-2, with TRBD2 as a possible D gene (6 bases). Germline V gene data show CDR1 as SGHNT and CDR2 as YENEEA. This CDR3 is built from 15 residues. Deletions cut 1 base from V and 6 bases from J, with 12 bases between. CDR3 nucleotide sequence: TGTGCCAGCAGCTTAGGAGGGAGGCGCGCCGGGGAGCTGTTTTTT. It encodes CASSLGGRRAGELFF.